A few counts support the clone carrying this TCR beta chain. The antigen is not known. This sample is part of a study of CD4+ T cells in melanoma. In germline, CDR1 is SNHLY, CDR2 FYNNEI. The CDR3 length is 14 residues. The V gene end was trimmed by 5 bases and the J gene end by 5 bases; junction bases not matched to a gene: 5. Study findings and constraints: Reportedly, melanoma neoantigen-specific CD4+ T cells showed varied differentiation states. A reported correlation linked neoantigen-specific CD4+ T cells to CD8+, macrophage and B cell function.

Some clones are missing from TCRdb's copy, which holds only in-frame ones; the method was immunoSEQ multiplex PCR. Of some 21,000 clones listed, approximately 80% are singletons. This clonotype was obtained from a human donor with melanoma. This chain connects TRBV2 to TRBJ2-1; 8 bases agree with TRBD1. Material: cells from a culture (not recorded whether cultured in vitro). This CDR3 is CASSPDRGHNEQFF. CDR3 sequence (DNA): TGTGCCAGCAGTCCCGACAGGGGACACAATGAGCAGTTCTTC.